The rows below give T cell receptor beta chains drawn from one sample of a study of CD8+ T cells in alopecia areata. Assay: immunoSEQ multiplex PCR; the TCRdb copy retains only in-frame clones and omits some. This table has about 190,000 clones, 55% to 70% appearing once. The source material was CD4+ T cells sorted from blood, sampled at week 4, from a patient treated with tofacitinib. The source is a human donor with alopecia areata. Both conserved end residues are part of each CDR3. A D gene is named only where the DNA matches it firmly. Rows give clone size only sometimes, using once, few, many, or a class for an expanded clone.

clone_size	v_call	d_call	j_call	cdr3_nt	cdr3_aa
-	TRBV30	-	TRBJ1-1	TGTGCCTGGAGTCTCGTAGACCGCGCGAACACTGAAGCTTTCTTT	CAWSLVDRANTEAFF
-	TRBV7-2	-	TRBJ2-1	TGTGCCAGCAGCGGCCGGGCCGTAGCCAATGAGCAGTTCTTC	CASSGRAVANEQFF
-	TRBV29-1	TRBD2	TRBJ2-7	TGCAGCGTTGACGGGACTAGTGGTATCTCCCACGAGCAGTACTTC	CSVDGTSGISHEQYF
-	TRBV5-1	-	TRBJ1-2	TGCGCCAGCAGCTTGATGCCGGAGTATGGCTACACCTTC	CASSLMPEYGYTF
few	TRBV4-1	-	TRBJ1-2	TGCGCCAGCAGCCAGGGGAACTATGGCTACACCTTC	CASSQGNYGYTF
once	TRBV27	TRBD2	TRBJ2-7	TGTGCCAGCAGTTCCCTAAGGGAGGGCTACGAGCAGTACTTC	CASSSLREGYEQYF
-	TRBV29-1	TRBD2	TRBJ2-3	TGCAGCGTTGGGGAGGGCTCGGCAGATACGCAGTATTTT	CSVGEGSADTQYF
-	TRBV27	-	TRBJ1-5	TGTGCCAGCAGTTTTGACGCAGGGAATCAGCCCCAGCATTTT	CASSFDAGNQPQHF
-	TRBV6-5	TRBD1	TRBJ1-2	TGTGCCAGCAGTTACCGTACAGGGGGCTATGGCTACACCTTC	CASSYRTGGYGYTF
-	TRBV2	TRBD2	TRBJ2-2	TGTGCCAGCCTTGAAAGCGGGAGGAACACCGGGGAGCTGTTTTTT	CASLESGRNTGELFF
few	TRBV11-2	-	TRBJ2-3	TGTGCCAGCAGCCGGGGGCAGGGTAGCCCAGATACGCAGTATTTT	CASSRGQGSPDTQYF
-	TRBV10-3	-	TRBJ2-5	TGTGCCATCAGTGCTAGACGAGAGACCCAGTACTTC	CAISARRETQYF
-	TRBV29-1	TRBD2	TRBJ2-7	TGCAGCGTTGAAGTAGCTAGCGGGAGGTCTGGTGAGCAGTACTTC	CSVEVASGRSGEQYF
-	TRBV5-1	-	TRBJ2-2	TGCGCCAGCCAGGGAGTCCTCAACACCGGGGAGCTGTTTTTT	CASQGVLNTGELFF
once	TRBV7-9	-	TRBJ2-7	TGTGCCAGCAGCTTTGGGGGCACGCACGAGCAGTACTTC	CASSFGGTHEQYF
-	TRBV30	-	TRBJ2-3	TGTGCCTGGACACCGAACGATACGCAGTATTTT	CAWTPNDTQYF
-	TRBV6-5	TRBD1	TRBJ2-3	TGTGCCAGCAGGGAGACAGGGGGCTACGATACGCAGTATTTT	CASRETGGYDTQYF
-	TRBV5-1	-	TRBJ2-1	TGCGCCAGCAGCTTCACTGCGTCCGCGGGGCATGAGCAGTTCTTC	CASSFTASAGHEQFF
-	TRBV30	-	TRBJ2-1	TGTGCCTGGAGTGCCCTTTATGAGCAGTTCTTC	CAWSALYEQFF
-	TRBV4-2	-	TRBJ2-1	TGTGCCAGCAGCCAAGATGGAATCGGAGCCTCCCGTGGGGTCTTC	CASSQDGIGASRGVF
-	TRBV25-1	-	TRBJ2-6	TGTGCCAGCACCTTCGCCGACGGGGCCGCTGGGGCCAACGTCCTGACTTTC	CASTFADGAAGANVLTF
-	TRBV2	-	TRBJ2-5	TGTGCCAGCAGTGAAGCCCGGTCGGCTAGACGAGAGACCCAGTACTTC	CASSEARSARRETQYF
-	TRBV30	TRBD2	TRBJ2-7	TGTGCCTGGAGTGCCATGGGGCTAGCGGGACACGAGCAGTACTTC	CAWSAMGLAGHEQYF
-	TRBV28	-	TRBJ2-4	TGTGCCAGCAGTTCCCAGTGGTTGGGAAACATTCAGTACTTC	CASSSQWLGNIQYF
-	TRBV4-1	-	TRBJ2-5	TGCGCCAGCAGCCAACGCGGGATCACGGGAGAGACCCAGTACTTC	CASSQRGITGETQYF
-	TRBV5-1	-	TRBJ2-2	TGCGCCAGCAGCTTGGGACTAGTCCCCACCGGGGAGCTGTTTTTT	CASSLGLVPTGELFF
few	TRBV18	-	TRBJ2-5	TGTGCCAGCTCACCACTAGGGGTATTGGAGACCCAGTACTTC	CASSPLGVLETQYF
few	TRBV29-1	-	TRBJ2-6	TGCAGCGTACAGGGTGAATCTGGGGCCAACGTCCTGACTTTC	CSVQGESGANVLTF
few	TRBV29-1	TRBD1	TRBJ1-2	TGCAGCGTCGGTGGTTCACAGGGGGCGCAGAGCTATGGCTACACCTTC	CSVGGSQGAQSYGYTF
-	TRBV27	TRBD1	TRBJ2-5	TGTGCCAGCAGTTTACGGGGACAGGCATTCGTTACGCGAGAGACCCAGTACTTC	CASSLRGQAFVTRETQYF
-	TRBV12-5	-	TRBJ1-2	TGTGCTAGTGGTTTAGGCAGACTTAATGGCTACACCTTC	CASGLGRLNGYTF
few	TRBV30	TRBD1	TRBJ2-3	TGTGCCTGGAGTCCTGCACAGGGGGGCACAGATACGCAGTATTTT	CAWSPAQGGTDTQYF
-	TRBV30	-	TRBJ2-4	TGTGCCTGGAGCCAAGGTCGGAACATTCAGTACTTC	CAWSQGRNIQYF
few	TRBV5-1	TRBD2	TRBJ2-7	TGCGCCAGCAGCCCACTGACTAGCGGAAGGGAGGAGCAGTACTTC	CASSPLTSGREEQYF
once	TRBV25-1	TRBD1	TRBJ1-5	TGTGCCAGCAGTAAAGACAGGGTAAGGGGTAATAGCAATCAGCCCCAGCATTTT	CASSKDRVRGNSNQPQHF
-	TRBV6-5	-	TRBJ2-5	TGTGCCAGCAGTTATCTAGCGAGACAAGAGACCCAGTACTTC	CASSYLARQETQYF
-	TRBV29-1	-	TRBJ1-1	TGCAGCGCTTATAGTCAGCACACTGAAGCTTTCTTT	CSAYSQHTEAFF
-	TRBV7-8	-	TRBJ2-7	TGTGCCAGCAGCTACCCCTCTAGGGGATGGAGCGAGCAGTACTTC	CASSYPSRGWSEQYF
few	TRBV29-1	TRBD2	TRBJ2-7	TGCAGCGTTGGAACTAGCGGGAGCTGGGGGGAGCAGTACTTC	CSVGTSGSWGEQYF
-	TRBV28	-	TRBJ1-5	TGTGCCAGCAGCCGTGGGAATCAGCCCCAGCATTTT	CASSRGNQPQHF
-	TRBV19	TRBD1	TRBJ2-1	TGTGCCAGTAGTCCCACAGGGGATACGTACAATGAGCAGTTCTTC	CASSPTGDTYNEQFF
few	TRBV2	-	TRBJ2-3	TGTGCCAGCAGTGAAGAGGGGAATACGCAGTATTTT	CASSEEGNTQYF
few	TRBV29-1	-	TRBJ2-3	TGCAGCGTTGACCCGGACGGGGTTACGCAGTATTTT	CSVDPDGVTQYF
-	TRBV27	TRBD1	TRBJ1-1	TGTGCCAGCATCCGACAGGGGGCGATCACTGAAGCTTTCTTT	CASIRQGAITEAFF
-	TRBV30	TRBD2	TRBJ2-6	TGTGCCTGGAGATCCGGGACTAGCGGGAGATATCCTGGGGCCAACGTCCTGACTTTC	CAWRSGTSGRYPGANVLTF
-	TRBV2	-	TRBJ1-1	TGTGCCAGCAGGTATCAGGGGAAGAAAGCTTTCTTT	CASRYQGKKAFF
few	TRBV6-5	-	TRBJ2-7	TGTGCCAGCAGTTACACGGTGGCCCGATACGAGCAGTACTTC	CASSYTVARYEQYF
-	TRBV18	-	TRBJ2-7	TGTGCCAGCTCACCACAGGACAGCTCCTACGAGCAGTACTTC	CASSPQDSSYEQYF
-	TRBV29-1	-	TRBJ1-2	TGCAGCGTTGACGAGGACGCCTATGGCTACACCTTC	CSVDEDAYGYTF
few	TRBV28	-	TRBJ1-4	TGTGCCAGCAACTCCGCCGGGACTGACAGGAAACTGTTTTTT	CASNSAGTDRKLFF
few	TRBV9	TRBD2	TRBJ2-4	TGTGCCAGCAGCGTTTTCGGGACTAGCGGGAGCGACATTCAGTACTTC	CASSVFGTSGSDIQYF
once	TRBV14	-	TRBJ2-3	TGTGCCAGCAGCCGTTTAGCGGAAACAGATACGCAGTATTTT	CASSRLAETDTQYF
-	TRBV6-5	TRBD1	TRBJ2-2	TGTGCCAGCAGCCGACAGGGACCCGGGGAGCTGTTTTTT	CASSRQGPGELFF
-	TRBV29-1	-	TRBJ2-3	TGCAGCACGGGGCCAGTATCTGGTGATACGCAGTATTTT	CSTGPVSGDTQYF
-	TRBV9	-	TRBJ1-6	TGTGCCAGCAGCGTAGGAAGGGACCCTAATCGGGCCCTCCACTTT	CASSVGRDPNRALHF
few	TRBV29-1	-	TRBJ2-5	TGCAGCGTTGCAGGGCAGGGTTGGGAGACCCAGTACTTC	CSVAGQGWETQYF
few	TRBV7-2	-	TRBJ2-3	TGTGCCAGCAGCCGGCCCACAGATACGCAGTATTTT	CASSRPTDTQYF
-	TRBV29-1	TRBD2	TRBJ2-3	TGCAGCGTTGATACTAGCGGGATTACAGATACGCAGTATTTT	CSVDTSGITDTQYF
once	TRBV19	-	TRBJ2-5	TGTGCCAGGCCTATATCCCGGGAGACCCAGTACTTC	CARPISRETQYF
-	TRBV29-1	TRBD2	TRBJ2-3	TGCAGCGTTGAGAGGACTAGCGGGAGTTCGACAGATACGCAGTATTTT	CSVERTSGSSTDTQYF